This TCR beta chain was captured by sequencing in a study of shared T cell receptors in the human thymus. Assay used: immunoSEQ multiplex PCR; TCRdb lists only in-frame clones, some missing. In the table there are roughly 700,000 clones, more than 75% of which are singletons. This clone appeared a single time. The same data also contributed to another study, on human thymus T cells. This second report adds: Resected material from corrective heart surgery provided the thymus tissue analysed. V and J genes seemed to be used with bias in thymic and blood repertoires. Related work showed strongly overlapping thymic repertoires across unrelated individuals.

The clonotype originates from a boy less than two years old with a congenital heart defect. Sequencing was done on a sample of thymocytes.

The CDR3 bases are TGTGCCAGCAGTTCGCCGAAGCCAAACACTGAAGCTTTCTTT. Protein product: CASSSPKPNTEAFF. This chain connects TRBV6-5 to TRBJ1-1; D gene ambiguous. V was pared by 4 bases and J by 2 bases, with 11 bases between. Germline loops: CDR1 MNHEY, CDR2 SVGAGI. The CDR3 extends over 14 amino acids.